The source of this T cell receptor beta chain is a study of T-cell reconstitution after alpha-beta-depleted transplantation in children. V shed 4 bases and J 5 bases; nucleotides not matched to a gene: 5. The CDR3 is made up of 16 amino acids. Germline V gene data show CDR1 as ENHRY and CDR2 as SYGVKD. A TCRbeta library incorporating unique molecular identifiers was prepared. TCRdb passed the PCR reads through MiXCR, listing each CDR3 protein once. The sample yields approximately 420,000 distinct CDR3 sequences, roughly a tenth seen once. This sample comprised PBMCs from the stem cell graft donor, obtained from the stem cell graft. The chain couples TRBV10-3 to TRBJ2-1; 13 nucleotides match TRBD2. The TCR was taken from a human donor who donated a stem cell graft to a child with acute myeloid leukemia. CDR3 protein: CAISAPGTSGNNEQFF. The CDR3 DNA is TGTGCCATCAGTGCTCCCGGGACTAGCGGGAACAATGAGCAGTTCTTC.